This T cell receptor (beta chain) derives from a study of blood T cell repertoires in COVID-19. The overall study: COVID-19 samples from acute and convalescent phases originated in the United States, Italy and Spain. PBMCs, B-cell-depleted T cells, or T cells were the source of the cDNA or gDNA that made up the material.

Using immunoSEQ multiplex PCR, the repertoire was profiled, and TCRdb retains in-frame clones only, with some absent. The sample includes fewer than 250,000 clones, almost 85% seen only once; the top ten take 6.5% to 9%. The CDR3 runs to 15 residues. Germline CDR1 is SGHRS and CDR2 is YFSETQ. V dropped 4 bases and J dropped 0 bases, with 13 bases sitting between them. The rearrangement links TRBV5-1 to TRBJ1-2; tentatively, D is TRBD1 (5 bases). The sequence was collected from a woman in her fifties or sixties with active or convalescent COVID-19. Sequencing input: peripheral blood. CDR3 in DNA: TGCGCCAGCAGCCAATCGGGACTCTCTAACTATGGCTACACCTTC. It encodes CASSQSGLSNYGYTF.